Included here is one T cell receptor (beta chain) sequence, with context. The CDR3 spans 14 residues. V was pared by 6 bases and J by 5 bases, with 6 bases of the junction left unmatched. The germline gives CDR1 MDHEN, CDR2 SYDVKM. Semi-nested PCR with Nested Universal Primer A followed constant-region reverse priming of full-length variable regions. MiXCR, applied by TCRdb to the 5' RACE reads, yields one record per CDR3 protein. The top ten hold approximately 4.1% of the sample, which has some 44,000 distinct CDR3 sequences, approximately 30% seen once. This chain uses TRBV28 with TRBJ2-7, with 11 bases that match TRBD1. The sequence was obtained from a female donor with breast cancer. Sample: tumor-infiltrating memory CD4+ T cells sorted from the breast tumor. The subset was: memory CD4+ T cells, CD4+CD45RO+CD25-. The CDR3 loop is CASSPWTGGNEQYF. The CDR3 DNA reads TGTGCCAGCAGCCCATGGACAGGGGGCAACGAGCAGTACTTC.